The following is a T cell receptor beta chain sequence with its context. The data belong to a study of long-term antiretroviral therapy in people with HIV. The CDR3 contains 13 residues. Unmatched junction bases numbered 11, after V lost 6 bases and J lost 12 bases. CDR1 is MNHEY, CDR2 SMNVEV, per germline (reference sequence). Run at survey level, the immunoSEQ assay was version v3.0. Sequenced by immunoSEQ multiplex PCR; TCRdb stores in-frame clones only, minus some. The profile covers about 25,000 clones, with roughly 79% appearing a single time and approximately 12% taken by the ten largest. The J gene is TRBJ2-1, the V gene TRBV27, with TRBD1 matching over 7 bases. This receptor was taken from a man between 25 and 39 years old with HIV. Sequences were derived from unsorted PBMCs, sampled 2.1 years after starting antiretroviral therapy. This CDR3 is CASSSYRGRGQFF. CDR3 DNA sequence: TGTGCCAGCAGCTCCTACAGGGGTCGGGGGCAGTTCTTC.